These 21 T cell receptor beta chains share one sample of origin, sequenced in a study of technical replicates of blood from several donors. Sequencing used immunoSEQ multiplex PCR; TCRdb keeps in-frame clones, though not all of them. The data hold 70,000 or so clones, with approximately 98% observed a single time. Sample: T cells isolated from PBMCs. These receptors were collected from a human donor in good health.

This rearrangement joins TRBV7-6 to TRBJ2-1, with D perhaps matching TRBD2 (7 bases). The germline gives CDR1 SGHVS, CDR2 FNYEAQ. There are 17 residues in the CDR3. V was shortened by 0 bases and J by 4 bases, with 16 bases between the two germline ends. This chain's CDR3 is CASSLAGAGVAYNEQFF. The CDR3, as DNA: TGTGCCAGCAGCTTAGCGGGGGCGGGAGTGGCGTACAATGAGCAGTTCTTC.

V is TRBV7-3 and J is TRBJ2-3, with TRBD2 as a possible D gene (6 bases). The CDR3 spans 16 residues. The germline V and J ends were trimmed by 0 bases and 0 bases, with 10 bases remaining between them. Germline V CDR1 and CDR2: SGHTA, FQGTGA. The CDR3 DNA reads TGTGCCAGCAGCTTAACCGCGCGGGAAAGCACAGATACGCAGTATTTT. As protein: CASSLTARESTDTQYF.

For the CDR3, the DNA is TGTGCCAGCAGCGCGGGACTCGGCACCGGGGAGCTGTTTTTT. It yields the protein CASSAGLGTGELFF. V usage is TRBV9 and J usage is TRBJ2-2; perhaps TRBD2 as D (6 bases). CDR3 length equals 14 residues. Trimming pared 3 bases from V and 4 bases from J, leaving 10 bases between. Germline V CDR1 and CDR2: SGDLS, YYNGEE.

This clone was seen only once. This chain joins TRBV7-9 and TRBJ2-1; 9 bases align to TRBD2. The junction had 13 bases not matched to a gene; V was cut back by 2 bases and J by 2 bases. Germline lookup yields CDR1 SEHNR and CDR2 FQNEAQ (reference sequence). CDR3 length: 19 amino acids. The CDR3 DNA reads TGTGCCAGCAGCTTAAGGGATTCCGTAGCGGGAGTGCCCTACAATGAGCAGTTCTTC. It yields the protein CASSLRDSVAGVPYNEQFF.

This sequence joins TRBV7-8 and TRBJ1-5; a weak D match, TRBD1 (6 bases). Germline CDR1 reads SGHVS; CDR2 reads FQNEAQ. The CDR3 length is 17 residues. V dropped 1 base and J dropped 1 base, with 14 bases sitting between them. The CDR3 loop is CASSLEIWTASNQPQHF. CDR3 in DNA: TGTGCCAGCAGCTTAGAGATTTGGACAGCCAGCAATCAGCCCCAGCATTTT. The complete variable domain, with remaining parts taken from reference TRBV7-8 and TRBJ1-5, reads GAGVSQSPRYKVAKRGQDVALRCDPISGHVSLFWYQQALGQGPEFLTYFQNEAQLDKSGLPSDRFFAERPEGSVSTLKIQRTQQEDSAVYLCASSLEIWTASNQPQHFGDGTRLSIL.

The chain carries TRBV5-1 and TRBJ1-2; tentatively, D is TRBD1 (5 bases). The V end was cut by 4 bases, the J end by 4 bases, with 14 bases between. The CDR3 sequence is 14 residues long. Germline-derived CDR1 and CDR2 are SGHRS and YFSETQ. CDR3 in DNA: TGCGCCAGCAGCAACCTACAGGACCTCTATGGCTACACCTTC. It codes for CASSNLQDLYGYTF. Full variable domain (rest looked up from reference TRBV5-1 and TRBJ1-2): KAGVTQTPRYLIKTRGQQVTLSCSPISGHRSVSWYQQTPGQGLQFLFEYFSETQRNKGNFPGRFSGRQFSNSRSEMNVSTLELGDSALYLCASSNLQDLYGYTFGSGTRLTVV.

The CDR3 here is CASSPTSGRVHEQYF. The CDR3 region has the DNA TGTGCCAGCAGCCCCACTAGCGGGAGGGTACACGAGCAGTACTTC. The chain employs TRBV7-2 and TRBJ2-7, with 13 bases lining up with TRBD2. The CDR3 consists of 15 residues. Germline values: CDR1 SGHTA, CDR2 FQGNSA. V trimming: 5 bases; J trimming: 5 bases; junction bases outside the gene matches: 6. Variable domain in full (rest from reference TRBV7-2 and TRBJ2-7): GAGVSQSPSNKVTEKGKDVELRCDPISGHTALYWYRQSLGQGLEFLIYFQGNSAPDKSGLPSDRFSAERTGGSVSTLTIQRTQQEDSAVYLCASSPTSGRVHEQYFGPGTRLTVT.

This chain connects TRBV7-3 to TRBJ2-1, with D unresolved. Between the trimmed V and J ends, which lost 5 bases and 4 bases, there was a span of 9 bases. The CDR3 is made up of 13 amino acids. Germline loops: CDR1 SGHTA, CDR2 FQGTGA. DNA of the CDR3: TGTGCCAGCAGCCCCTCGAGTTACAATGAGCAGTTCTTC. Residues: CASSPSSYNEQFF. The full variable domain, rest sourced from reference TRBV7-3 and TRBJ2-1, is GAGVSQTPSNKVTEKGKYVELRCDPISGHTALYWYRQSLGQGPEFLIYFQGTGAADDSGLPNDRFFAVRPEGSVSTLKIQRTERGDSAVYLCASSPSSYNEQFFGPGTRLTVL.

This rearrangement joins TRBV7-6 to TRBJ2-7; 8 nucleotides agree with TRBD1. In germline, CDR1 is SGHVS, CDR2 FNYEAQ. The CDR3 contains 14 residues. Trimming took 5 bases from V and 4 from J; bases not matched to a gene: 7. CDR3 in DNA: TGTGCCAGCAGCCCTTCCTACAGGGGGTACGAGCAGTACTTC. It encodes CASSPSYRGYEQYF.

The chain is built from TRBV10-3 and TRBJ2-1; D ambiguous. Trimming removed 2 bases from V and 0 bases from J, with 11 bases in between. This CDR3 contains 16 residues. The V gene's germline CDR1 is ENHRY and CDR2 SYGVKD. CDR3 sequence (DNA): TGTGCCATCAGTGAGAACCCAGATCCCTCCTACAATGAGCAGTTCTTC. Protein product: CAISENPDPSYNEQFF.

The chain has TRBV19 and TRBJ1-1, with D tentatively TRBD1 (5 bases). V was trimmed by 0 bases and J by 5 bases, leaving 7 bases between them. Germline values: CDR1 LNHDA, CDR2 SQIVND (reference sequence). The CDR3 length is 13 residues. This chain's CDR3 is CASSIDGGTEAFF. The CDR3, as DNA: TGTGCCAGTAGTATAGATGGGGGGACTGAAGCTTTCTTT.

This chain uses TRBV6-1 with TRBJ2-2; no clear D. Trimming cost V 6 bases and J 3 bases, with 8 bases left between them. The CDR3 contains 13 residues. In germline, CDR1 is MNHNS, CDR2 SASEGT. The DNA of the CDR3 is TGTGCCAGCAGAGCTGGTTACACCGGGGAGCTGTTTTTT. Translating gives CASRAGYTGELFF.

The count of this clone is one. The chain carries TRBV6-5 and TRBJ1-2; D is possibly TRBD1 (5 bases). Trimming removed 4 bases from V and 0 bases from J, with 9 bases in between. CDR1 is MNHEY, CDR2 SVGAGI, per germline. CDR3 size: 14 residues. For the CDR3, the DNA is TGTGCCAGCAGTTTATCAGGGTCTAACTATGGCTACACCTTC. Residues: CASSLSGSNYGYTF.

Written as DNA, the CDR3 is TGTGCCAGCAGTGACAGGGGCCCCAGCTCCTACAATGAGCAGTTCTTC. Amino acids: CASSDRGPSSYNEQFF. The chain employs TRBV6-1 and TRBJ2-1; a possible D gene is TRBD1 (6 bases). Germline V gives CDR1 MNHNS, CDR2 SASEGT. The CDR3 covers 16 residues. Between the trimmed V and J ends, which lost 3 bases and 0 bases, there was a span of 12 bases.

The CDR3 DNA follows: TGTGCCAGCAGTCCTGGGACTAGCGGGAGAATAGATACGCAGTATTTT. Translated, it gives CASSPGTSGRIDTQYF. The chain couples TRBV28 to TRBJ2-3, with TRBD2 identical over 14 bases. CDR3 length: 16 amino acids. V lost 5 bases, J lost 5 bases, and 6 bases stayed unmatched. Germline assignment: CDR1 MDHEN and CDR2 SYDVKM.

In its sample, this clone was seen once. This rearrangement joins TRBV5-6 to TRBJ1-1; no clear D. The CDR3 runs 14 residues. V was clipped by 1 base and J by 7 bases, with 14 bases between them. Germline V gene data show CDR1 as SGHDT and CDR2 as YYEEEE. The CDR3 region has the DNA TGTGCCAGCAGCTTGTTCCGGCAAACGGGTGAAGCTTTCTTT. Protein: CASSLFRQTGEAFF.

The rearrangement uses TRBV30 and TRBJ1-1; D gene uncertain. The CDR3 totals 11 residues. V lost 7 bases and J lost 0, with 6 bases in between. The germline V gene encodes CDR1 GTSNPN and CDR2 SVGIG (reference sequence). CDR3 residues: CASGMNTEAFF. CDR3 coding DNA: TGTGCCTCAGGAATGAACACTGAAGCTTTCTTT.

This sequence joins TRBV4-2 and TRBJ2-2, with D possibly TRBD2 on 6 matching bases. Germline CDR1 and CDR2: LGHNA and YNFKEQ. The CDR3 runs to 17 residues. Trimming left V 4 bases short and J 1 base short, with 16 bases between. The CDR3: CASSPHSGSQNTGELFF. CDR3 DNA sequence: TGTGCCAGCAGCCCCCATAGCGGAAGTCAGAACACCGGGGAGCTGTTTTTT.

The gene calls are TRBV6-4 and TRBJ1-1, with D perhaps matching TRBD1 (5 bases). V was shortened by 3 bases and J by 2 bases, with 7 bases between the two germline ends. This CDR3 comprises 13 residues. Per germline, CDR1 MRHNA and CDR2 SNTAGT. The CDR3 sequence: CASSEQGNTEAFF. In DNA, the CDR3 is TGTGCCAGCAGTGAGCAGGGAAACACTGAAGCTTTCTTT.

DNA of the CDR3: TGTGCCAGTAAACTAGCGGGAGATGACAATGAGCAGTTCTTC. This codes for CASKLAGDDNEQFF. The V and J genes are TRBV19 and TRBJ2-1; 11 bases fit TRBD2. Per germline, CDR1 LNHDA and CDR2 SQIVND (reference sequence). The CDR3 length is 14 residues. The trim removed 7 bases at V and 5 bases at J, leaving 4 bases unmatched.

This chain uses TRBV9 with TRBJ2-7; the D gene is possibly TRBD1 (6 bases). CDR3 length: 13 amino acids. Trimming removed 4 bases from V and 0 bases from J, with 8 bases in between. Germline V gives CDR1 SGDLS, CDR2 YYNGEE. Here the CDR3 DNA reads TGTGCCAGCAGCTCGGACAGCTCCTACGAGCAGTACTTC. Translation: CASSSDSSYEQYF. Complete variable domain (other parts from reference TRBV9 and TRBJ2-7): DSGVTQTPKHLITATGQRVTLRCSPRSGDLSVYWYQQSLDQGLQFLIQYYNGEERAKGNILERFSAQQFPDLHSELNLSSLELGDSALYFCASSSDSSYEQYFGPGTRLTVT.